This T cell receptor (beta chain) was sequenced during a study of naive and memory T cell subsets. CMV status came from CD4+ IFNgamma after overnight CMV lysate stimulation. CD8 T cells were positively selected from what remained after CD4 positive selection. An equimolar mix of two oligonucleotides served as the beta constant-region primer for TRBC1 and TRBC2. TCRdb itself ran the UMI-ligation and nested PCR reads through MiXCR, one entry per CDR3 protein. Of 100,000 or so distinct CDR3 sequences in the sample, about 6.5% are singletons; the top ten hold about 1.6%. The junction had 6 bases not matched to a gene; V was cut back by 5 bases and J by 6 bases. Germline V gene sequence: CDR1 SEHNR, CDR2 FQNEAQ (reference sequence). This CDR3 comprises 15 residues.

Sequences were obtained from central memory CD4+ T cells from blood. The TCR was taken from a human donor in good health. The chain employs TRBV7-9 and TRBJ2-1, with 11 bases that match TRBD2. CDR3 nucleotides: TGTGCCAGCAGCAAGGGGACTAGCGGTTTCAATGAGCAGTTCTTC. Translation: CASSKGTSGFNEQFF. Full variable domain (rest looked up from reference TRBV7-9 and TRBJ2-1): DTGVSQNPRHKITKRGQNVTFRCDPISEHNRLYWYRQTLGQGPEFLTYFQNEAQLEKSRLLSDRFSAERPKGSFSTLEIQRTEQGDSAMYLCASSKGTSGFNEQFFGPGTRLTVL.